Each of the 8 T cell receptor beta chains below was sequenced from the same sample in a study of identical twins. One entry per CDR3 protein, called by TCRdb with MiXCR from the 5' RACE reads. The sample carries more than 200,000 distinct CDR3 sequences, around an eighth recorded once. Input material: memory (CD45RO+) T cells sorted from blood. All receptors come from a woman aged 18-29 years in good health.

This clonotype showed up just a few times. At one end, the junction sequence differs from germline, possibly due to a read error. The J gene is TRBJ2-1, the V gene TRBV11-3, with TRBD2 identical over 13 bases. The germline V gene has CDR1 SGHNT and CDR2 YENEEA. The CDR3 has 14 residues. The DNA for the CDR3 is TGTGCCAGCAGCTTAGTAGGTGGGACTAGCGGGGTTTACTTC. This gives the protein CASSLVGGTSGVYF.

This clonotype was observed a few times. The chain is built from TRBV12-3 or TRBV12-4 and TRBJ1-2; a weak D match, TRBD1 (6 bases). The CDR3 has 13 residues. V dropped 6 bases and J dropped 4 bases, with 12 bases sitting between them. For the CDR3, the DNA is TGTGCCAGCAGGGAACAGGGACTCTATGGCTACACCTTC. Amino acid sequence: CASREQGLYGYTF.

This clonotype came up a few times. The chain carries TRBV12-3 or TRBV12-4 and TRBJ1-3; D ambiguous. The CDR3 is 15 residues long. Trimming took off 7 bases at V and 5 bases at J, with 18 bases between the two ends. The CDR3, as DNA: TGTGCCAGCAATGGATTCTACGACGGACGAAACACCATATATTTT. Translating gives CASNGFYDGRNTIYF.

J is TRBJ2-7 and V is TRBV6-5, with 7 bases fitting TRBD1. Germline values: CDR1 MNHEY, CDR2 SVGAGI. The CDR3 spans 13 residues. Trimming cost V 3 bases and J 5 bases; bases outside gene matches: 4. As DNA, the CDR3 is TGTGCCAGCAGTTATAGGGGGCTGCACGAGCAGTACTTC. Encoded protein: CASSYRGLHEQYF.

This clonotype has more than one count but fewer than ten. CDR3 nucleotide sequence: TGCGCCAGCAGCCAAGATAAAGCGGGAGGGCCCGGGGAGCTGTTTTTT. Its protein product is CASSQDKAGGPGELFF. The chain employs TRBV4-3 and TRBJ2-2; 10 bases are a match to TRBD2. Germline values: CDR1 LGHNA, CDR2 YSLEER. The V and J ends lost 0 bases and 6 bases, in that order; junction bases with no gene match: 4. This CDR3 is 16 amino acids long.

This clonotype was picked up a small number of times. This rearrangement joins TRBV25-1 to TRBJ2-1; 10 bases align to TRBD2. The CDR3 runs to 12 residues. Germline V gene sequence: CDR1 MGHDK, CDR2 SYGVNS. Trimming took 1 base from V and 14 from J; bases not matched to a gene: 2. In DNA form, the CDR3 reads TGTGCCAGCAGTGAATTTGGGACTAGCGAGTTCTTC. The encoded protein is CASSEFGTSEFF.

Only a few counts were recorded for this clonotype. This chain joins TRBV9 and TRBJ1-1; 7 positions match TRBD1. The CDR3 extends over 14 amino acids. CDR1 is SGDLS, CDR2 YYNGEE, per germline. With 3 bases clipped from V and 8 bases from J, the junction kept 10 bases outside the gene matches. CDR3 in amino acids: CASSAGTDRTEAFF. The CDR3 DNA follows: TGTGCCAGCAGCGCCGGGACAGACAGAACAGAAGCTTTCTTT.

This clonotype was seen ten or more times. This rearrangement joins TRBV11-2 to TRBJ1-1; D not certain. Germline V lookup: CDR1 SGHAT, CDR2 FQNNGV. The length of the CDR3 is 15 residues. Trimming pared 0 bases from V and 2 bases from J, leaving 10 bases between. The CDR3 spells CASSLEPSPNTEAFF. CDR3 in DNA: TGTGCCAGCAGCTTAGAGCCCAGCCCCAACACTGAAGCTTTCTTT.